The 19 T cell receptor beta chains below come from one sample, sequenced in a study of blood T cell repertoires in COVID-19. Sequencing used immunoSEQ multiplex PCR; TCRdb keeps in-frame clones, though not all of them. The sample includes over 85,000 clones, 80% to 90% of them seen just once. The sequencing input was peripheral blood. These receptors were obtained from a woman aged 55-75 years with acute or convalescent COVID-19.

The chain links TRBV4-1 to TRBJ2-7; tentatively, D is TRBD1 (5 bases). Trimming shortened V by 1 base and J by 0 bases, and 13 bases separated the two germline ends. This CDR3 has 16 amino acids. Germline lookup yields CDR1 MGHRA and CDR2 YSYEKL. The CDR3: CASSQVMTESSYEQYF. The CDR3 DNA reads TGCGCCAGCAGCCAAGTCATGACAGAGAGCTCCTACGAGCAGTACTTC.

V is TRBV29-1 and J is TRBJ1-1; D remains ambiguous. V was shortened by 1 base and J by 0 bases, with 9 bases between the two germline ends. CDR1 is SQVTM, CDR2 ANQGSEA, per germline. The CDR3 contains 14 residues. The CDR3 loop is CSVEVEVMNTEAFF. CDR3 DNA: TGCAGCGTTGAAGTAGAGGTCATGAACACTGAAGCTTTCTTT.

J is TRBJ1-4 and V is TRBV18; TRBD1 matches at 9 bases. Germline loops: CDR1 KGHSH, CDR2 LQKENI. CDR3 length: 17 residues. Trimming at V came to 4 bases and at J to 7 bases, leaving 13 bases not matched to a gene. The CDR3, as DNA: TGTGCCAGCTCACACCGGGACAGGGTCGATGGAGGTGAAAAACTGTTTTTT. This sequence encodes CASSHRDRVDGGEKLFF.

This chain uses TRBV27 with TRBJ1-2, with 7 bases identical to TRBD1. This CDR3 has 15 residues. The germline V gene has CDR1 MNHEY and CDR2 SMNVEV (reference sequence). V was pared by 5 bases and J by 4 bases, with 10 bases of the junction left unmatched. The chain's CDR3 is CASSAQTGMGYGYTF. CDR3 bases: TGTGCCAGCAGTGCTCAGACAGGGATGGGCTATGGCTACACCTTC.

The chain is built from TRBV14 and TRBJ2-5; 9 bases are shared with TRBD2. Germline CDR1 reads SGHDN; CDR2 reads FVKESK. V gave up 7 bases and J gave up 7 bases; unmatched junction bases: 7. This CDR3 has 13 residues. The CDR3 DNA reads as TGTGCCAGCACCCTAGCGGGGTCCGGGACCCAGTACTTC. Amino acid sequence: CASTLAGSGTQYF.

In this sample, this clone turned up a few times. This rearrangement joins TRBV6-2 or TRBV6-3 to TRBJ2-5; D is ambiguous. The CDR3 length is 13 residues. V was pared by 2 bases and J by 5 bases, with 9 bases between. Germline loops: CDR1 MNHEY, CDR2 SVGEGT. CDR3 residues: CASSYIPPETQYF. As DNA, the CDR3 is TGTGCCAGCAGTTACATTCCCCCGGAGACCCAGTACTTC.

This clone was picked up one time. The V and J genes are TRBV7-2 and TRBJ2-3; tentatively, D is TRBD2 (6 bases). Trimming removed 2 bases at V and 1 base at J, with 10 bases between. Per germline, CDR1 SGHTA and CDR2 FQGNSA. The CDR3 spans 15 residues. The CDR3 reads CASSLRGGGTDTQYF. The CDR3, as DNA: TGTGCCAGCAGCTTAAGGGGCGGGGGCACAGATACGCAGTATTTT.

This chain's CDR3 is CASSIGTSGGQETQYF. The CDR3, as DNA: TGCGCCAGCAGCATAGGAACTAGCGGGGGACAAGAGACCCAGTACTTC. The rearrangement uses TRBV5-1 and TRBJ2-5, with 11 bases that match TRBD2. The CDR3 loop spans 16 amino acids. J was trimmed by 2 bases and V by 4 bases; bases with no gene match: 7. Germline-derived CDR1 and CDR2 are SGHRS and YFSETQ.

The J gene is TRBJ2-5, the V gene TRBV12-3 or TRBV12-4; 8 nucleotides agree with TRBD1. Germline trimming cut 6 bases from V and 7 bases from J; bases unmatched to any gene: 4. The CDR3 is 12 amino acids. The CDR3 DNA is TGTGCCAGCAGACAACAGGGGGGGACCCAGTACTTC. This gives the protein CASRQQGGTQYF.

The chain links TRBV3-1 (or the pseudogene TRBV3-2) to TRBJ1-6; the D is unclear. Germline V gives CDR1 LGHDT, CDR2 YNNKEL (reference sequence). This CDR3 comprises 15 residues. V was shortened by 4 bases and J by 3 bases, with 10 bases between the two germline ends. The CDR3 DNA sequence: TGTGCCAGCAGCCCCGAGGGTGGCTATAATTCACCCCTCCACTTT. This sequence encodes CASSPEGGYNSPLHF.

The V call is TRBV19, the J call TRBJ1-6; D is unresolved. CDR3 length: 13 residues. Germline V lookup: CDR1 LNHDA, CDR2 SQIVND (reference sequence). V dropped 6 bases and J dropped 5 bases, with 8 bases sitting between them. DNA of the CDR3: TGTGCCAGTAGCCCCGGGGATAATTCACCCCTCCACTTT. The encoded protein is CASSPGDNSPLHF.

The J gene is TRBJ1-2, the V gene TRBV2; D is perhaps TRBD1 (5 bases). Germline CDR1 SNHLY, CDR2 FYNNEI. V was pared by 3 bases and J by 11 bases, with 16 bases between. The CDR3 has 13 residues. The CDR3 sequence is CASSDPRDSLYTF. The DNA of the CDR3 is TGTGCCAGCAGTGACCCCCGCGACAGTTTGTACACCTTC.

This sequence joins TRBV7-3 and TRBJ2-1, with D unresolved. V was pared by 2 bases and J by 10 bases, with 9 bases between. The CDR3 length is 12 residues. Germline CDR1 and CDR2: SGHTA and FQGTGA. DNA for the CDR3: TGTGCCAGCAGCTTATCCCCCCGGGAGCAGTTCTTC. It is translated as CASSLSPREQFF.

This chain joins TRBV19 and TRBJ2-5, with 7 bases aligning to TRBD1. This CDR3 region has 15 residues. The germline V gene encodes CDR1 LNHDA and CDR2 SQIVND (reference sequence). V was pared by 1 base and J by 1 base, with 3 bases of the junction left unmatched. CDR3 sequence: CASSIARDSQETQYF. The CDR3 DNA sequence: TGTGCCAGTAGTATAGCCCGGGACAGCCAAGAGACCCAGTACTTC.

This clone was detected only once. V is TRBV6-5 and J is TRBJ1-5; D may be TRBD1 (5 bases). The CDR3 consists of 13 residues. Trimming shortened V by 8 bases and J by 3 bases, and 11 bases separated the two germline ends. CDR1 is MNHEY and CDR2 is SVGAGI in the germline V gene. CDR3 in amino acids: CASAVDNNQPQHF. For the CDR3, the DNA is TGTGCCAGCGCCGTGGACAACAATCAGCCCCAGCATTTT.

This chain joins TRBV28 and TRBJ2-4, with D unresolved. V lost 2 bases to trimming and J lost 7 bases, with 9 bases between them. CDR3 size: 13 residues. Germline V gene data show CDR1 as MDHEN and CDR2 as SYDVKM. The CDR3, as DNA: TGTGCCAGCAGTTTACGGAGCCCTAACATTCAGTACTTC. Translation gives CASSLRSPNIQYF. The full variable domain, in which reference TRBV28 and TRBJ2-4 provide the parts outside the CDR3, is DVKVTQSSRYLVKRTGEKVFLECVQDMDHENMFWYRQDPGLGLRLIYFSYDVKMKEKGDIPEGYSVSREKKERFSLILESASTNQTSMYLCASSLRSPNIQYFGAGTRLSVL.

V and J are TRBV28 and TRBJ2-5, with D tentatively TRBD2 (6 bases). CDR1 is MDHEN, CDR2 SYDVKM, per germline. V lost 7 bases and J 2 bases, leaving 17 bases between the germline ends. This CDR3 has 15 residues. CDR3 sequence: CASNTRRGSQETQYF. The CDR3 DNA is TGTGCCAGCAATACTCGACGGGGGAGTCAAGAGACCCAGTACTTC. The full variable domain, in which reference TRBV28 and TRBJ2-5 provide the parts outside the CDR3, is DVKVTQSSRYLVKRTGEKVFLECVQDMDHENMFWYRQDPGLGLRLIYFSYDVKMKEKGDIPEGYSVSREKKERFSLILESASTNQTSMYLCASNTRRGSQETQYFGPGTRLLVL.

The genes are TRBV6-2 or TRBV6-3 and TRBJ2-1; TRBD2 matches at 8 bases. The V gene end was trimmed by 5 bases and the J gene end by 4 bases; junction bases not matched to a gene: 7. Germline V CDR1 and CDR2: MNHEY, SVGEGT. This CDR3 contains 15 residues. In nucleotides, the CDR3 is TGTGCCAGCAGTCGAACGGGGGGGCGTTACAATGAGCAGTTCTTC. Its translation: CASSRTGGRYNEQFF.

This clone is a singleton in its sample. The chain employs TRBV6-5 and TRBJ1-4, with D possibly being TRBD1 (5 bases). The CDR3 loop spans 15 amino acids. V lost 8 bases to trimming and J lost 9 bases, with 22 bases between them. Germline-derived CDR1 and CDR2 are MNHEY and SVGAGI. CDR3 region: CASHGGEVLGKKLFF. CDR3 nucleotide sequence: TGTGCCAGCCATGGGGGGGAGGTCCTCGGGAAAAAACTGTTTTTT.